This T cell receptor (beta chain) was found in a study of blood T cell repertoires in COVID-19. Germline CDR1 is LNHDA and CDR2 is SQIVND (reference sequence). The CDR3 loop spans 15 amino acids. Trimming removed 0 bases from V and 1 base from J, with 9 bases in between. As handled by the study authors: Amplification of reference gene primers provided the estimated nucleated cell counts. Sequenced by immunoSEQ multiplex PCR; TCRdb stores in-frame clones only, minus some. V, J and clone size are taken as reported in that table, and D and trimming were inferred from the DNA itself. The sample lists some 460,000 clones; roughly nine tenths were seen once. Enrollees, about 18 to 100 years old, lived in approximately 24 US areas. Donors were grouped by their self-reported clinical history.

The V gene is TRBV19, the J gene TRBJ1-1; D is uncertain. The TCR originated in a woman between 18 and 30 years old who had recovered from COVID-19. The sequencing sample was made of PBMCs or T cells enriched from blood (not recorded which). CDR3 nucleotide sequence: TGTGCCAGTAGTATAGAGCCAGGAACGAACACTGAAGCTTTCTTT. It specifies CASSIEPGTNTEAFF.